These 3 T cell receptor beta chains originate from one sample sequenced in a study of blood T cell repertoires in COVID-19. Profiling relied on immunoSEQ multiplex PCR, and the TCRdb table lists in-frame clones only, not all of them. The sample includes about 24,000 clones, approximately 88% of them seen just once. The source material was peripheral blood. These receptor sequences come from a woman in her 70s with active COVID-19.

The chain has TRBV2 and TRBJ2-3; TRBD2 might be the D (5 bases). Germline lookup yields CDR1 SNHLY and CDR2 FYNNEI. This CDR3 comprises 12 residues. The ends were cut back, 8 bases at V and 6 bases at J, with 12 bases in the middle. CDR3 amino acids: CASYPERDTQYF. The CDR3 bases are TGTGCCAGCTACCCTGAGCGGGATACGCAGTATTTT.

The CDR3 is CASSQNVPWGEVKGAQYF. The CDR3 nucleotides are TGTGCCAGCAGCCAAAACGTACCGTGGGGGGAAGTGAAGGGTGCCCAGTACTTC. The chain joins TRBV3-1 (or the pseudogene TRBV3-2) to TRBJ2-5; weak D call: TRBD2 (6 bases). Germline V lookup: CDR1 LGHDT, CDR2 YNNKEL (reference sequence). V lost 2 bases, J lost 9 bases, and 28 bases lay in between. CDR3 length: 18 residues.

The CDR3 spells CASSQGAGGAEAFF. The CDR3 coding sequence is TGTGCCAGCAGCCAAGGCGCAGGAGGGGCTGAAGCTTTCTTT. This sequence joins TRBV3-1 (or the pseudogene TRBV3-2) and TRBJ1-1, with D perhaps TRBD1 (5 bases). V lost 1 base to trimming and J lost 6 bases, with 12 bases between them. CDR1 and CDR2 from the germline V gene are LGHDT and YNNKEL (reference sequence). The CDR3 is made up of 14 amino acids.